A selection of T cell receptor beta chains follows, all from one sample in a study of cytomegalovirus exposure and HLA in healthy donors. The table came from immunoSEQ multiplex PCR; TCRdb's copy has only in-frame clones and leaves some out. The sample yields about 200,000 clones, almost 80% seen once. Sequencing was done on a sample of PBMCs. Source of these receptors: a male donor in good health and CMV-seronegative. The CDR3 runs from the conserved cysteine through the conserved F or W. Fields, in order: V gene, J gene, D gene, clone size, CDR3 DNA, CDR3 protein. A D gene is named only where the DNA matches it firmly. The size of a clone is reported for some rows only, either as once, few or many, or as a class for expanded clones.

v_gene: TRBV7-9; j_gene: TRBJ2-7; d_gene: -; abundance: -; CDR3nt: TGTGCCAGCAGCCCCCCGGTGGTCAGGGCCGAGCAGTACTTC; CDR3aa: CASSPPVVRAEQYF
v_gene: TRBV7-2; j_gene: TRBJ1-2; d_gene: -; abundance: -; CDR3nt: TGTGCCAGCAGCTTAGGTGCTAGCCTCAGGTGGAATGGCTACACCTTC; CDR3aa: CASSLGASLRWNGYTF
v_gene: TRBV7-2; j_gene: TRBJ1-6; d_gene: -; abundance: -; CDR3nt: TGTGCCAGCAGCAGAGGGAGTAGTACTTACAATTCACCCCTCCACTTT; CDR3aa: CASSRGSSTYNSPLHF
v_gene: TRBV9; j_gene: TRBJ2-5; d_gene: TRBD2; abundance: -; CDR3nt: TGTGCCAGCAGCGTAGGGGCTAGCGGGGGGGGGCAAGAGACCCAGTACTTC; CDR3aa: CASSVGASGGGQETQYF
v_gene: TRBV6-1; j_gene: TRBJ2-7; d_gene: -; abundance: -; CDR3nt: TGTGCCGGCAGACAGAAATATTACGAGCAGTACTTC; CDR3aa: CAGRQKYYEQYF
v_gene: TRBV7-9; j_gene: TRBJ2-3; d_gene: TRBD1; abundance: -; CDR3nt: TGTGCCAGCAGCCCCAGGGACAGGGGAGCAGATACGCAGTATTTT; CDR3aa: CASSPRDRGADTQYF
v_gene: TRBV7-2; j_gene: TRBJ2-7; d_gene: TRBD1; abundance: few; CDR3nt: TGTGCCAGCAGCCAGGGGACAGCCGTTACGGGTGAGCAGTACTTC; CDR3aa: CASSQGTAVTGEQYF
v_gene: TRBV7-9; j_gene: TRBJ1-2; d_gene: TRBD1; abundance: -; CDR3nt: TGTGCCAGCAGCTCCGGGACAGATTATGGCTACACCTTC; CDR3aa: CASSSGTDYGYTF
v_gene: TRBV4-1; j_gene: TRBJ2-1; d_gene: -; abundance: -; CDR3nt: TGCGCCAGCAGCCAAGTCGCGGGATTTGATGAGCAGTTCTTC; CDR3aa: CASSQVAGFDEQFF
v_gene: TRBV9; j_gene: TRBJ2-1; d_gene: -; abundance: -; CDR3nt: TGTGCCAGCAGCGACCAGGGGTCATCCTACAATGAGCAGTTCTTC; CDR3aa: CASSDQGSSYNEQFF
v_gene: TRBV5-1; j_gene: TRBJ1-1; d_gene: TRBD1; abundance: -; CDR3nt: TGCGCCAGCAGCTCCAATACAGGGGGCAATGAAGCTTTCTTT; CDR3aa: CASSSNTGGNEAFF
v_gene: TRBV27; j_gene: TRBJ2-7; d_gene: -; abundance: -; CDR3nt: TGTGCCAGCAGTTTCGGGGAGGACTACGAGCAGTACTTC; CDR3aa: CASSFGEDYEQYF
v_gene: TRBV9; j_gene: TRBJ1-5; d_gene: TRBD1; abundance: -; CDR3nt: TGTGCCAGCAGCGGGACAGGGCTTAGCAATCAGCCCCAGCATTTT; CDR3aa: CASSGTGLSNQPQHF
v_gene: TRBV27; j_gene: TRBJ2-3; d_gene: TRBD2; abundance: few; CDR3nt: TGTGCCAGCAGTATAGCGGGGGTTAGCACAGATACGCAGTATTTT; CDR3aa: CASSIAGVSTDTQYF
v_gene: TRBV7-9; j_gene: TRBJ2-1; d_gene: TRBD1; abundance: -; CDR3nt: TGTGCCAGCAGCCTGGGACAGGGGTTTTCCTACAATGAGCAGTTCTTC; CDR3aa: CASSLGQGFSYNEQFF
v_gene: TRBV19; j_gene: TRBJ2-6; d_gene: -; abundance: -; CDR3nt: TGTGCCAGTAGTATAGAACCGGTCTCTGGGGCCAACGTCCTGACTTTC; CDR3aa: CASSIEPVSGANVLTF
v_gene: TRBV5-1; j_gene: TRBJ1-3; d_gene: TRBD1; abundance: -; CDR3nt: TGCGCCAGCAGCTTTTCGGACAGGGGCCCTGGAAACACCATATATTTT; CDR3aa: CASSFSDRGPGNTIYF
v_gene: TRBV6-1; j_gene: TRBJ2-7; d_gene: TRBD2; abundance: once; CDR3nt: TGTGCCAGCAGTGAATTGACTAGCGGGATCGCCTACGAGCAGTACTTC; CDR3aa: CASSELTSGIAYEQYF
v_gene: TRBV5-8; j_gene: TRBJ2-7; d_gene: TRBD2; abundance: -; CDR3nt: TGTGCCAGCAGCCTTTGGGGCGGGGGCTACGAGCAGTACTTC; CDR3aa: CASSLWGGGYEQYF
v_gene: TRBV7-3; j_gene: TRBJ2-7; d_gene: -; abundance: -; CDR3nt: TGTGCCAGCAGCCCCCAGTCGGGAGACGAGCAGTACTTC; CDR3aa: CASSPQSGDEQYF
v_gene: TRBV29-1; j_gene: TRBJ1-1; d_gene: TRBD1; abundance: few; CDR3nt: TGCAGCGCCCAGGACAGGGAGGCCACTGAAGCTTTCTTT; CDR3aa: CSAQDREATEAFF
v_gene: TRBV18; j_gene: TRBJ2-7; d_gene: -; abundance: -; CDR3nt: TGTGCCAGCTCACCACTGATCAGGCCTCAATCCTACGAGCAGTACTTC; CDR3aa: CASSPLIRPQSYEQYF
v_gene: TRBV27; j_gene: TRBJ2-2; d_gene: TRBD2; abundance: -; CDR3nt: TGTGCCAGCAGTTCCAACCGACTAGCGGAGGCGAACACCGGGGAGCTGTTTTTT; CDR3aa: CASSSNRLAEANTGELFF
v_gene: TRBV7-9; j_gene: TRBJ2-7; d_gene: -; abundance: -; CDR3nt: TGTGCCAGCAGCTTAAGTATACGGGAGCAGTACTTC; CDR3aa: CASSLSIREQYF
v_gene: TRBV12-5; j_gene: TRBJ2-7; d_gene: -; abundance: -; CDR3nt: TGTGCTAGTGGGCCGACCGGGACACGCTACGAGCAGTACTTC; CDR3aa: CASGPTGTRYEQYF
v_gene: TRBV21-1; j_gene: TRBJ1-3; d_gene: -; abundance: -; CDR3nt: TGTGCCAGTCAGACAGGGCCCTCTGGAAACACCATATATTTT; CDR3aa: CASQTGPSGNTIYF
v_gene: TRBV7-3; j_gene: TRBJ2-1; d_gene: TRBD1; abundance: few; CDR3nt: TGTGCCAGCAGCTCGACAGGGCCCTCCTACAATGAGCAGTTCTTC; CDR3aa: CASSSTGPSYNEQFF
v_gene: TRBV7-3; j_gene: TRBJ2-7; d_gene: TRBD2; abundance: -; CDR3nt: TGTGCCAGCAGCCCCGAATCGGGGGGAGGCTACGAGCAGTACTTC; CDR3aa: CASSPESGGGYEQYF
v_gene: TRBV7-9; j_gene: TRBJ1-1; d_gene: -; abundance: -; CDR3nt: TGTGCCAGCAGCTTAGCCCAGAACACTGAAGCTTTCTTT; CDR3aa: CASSLAQNTEAFF
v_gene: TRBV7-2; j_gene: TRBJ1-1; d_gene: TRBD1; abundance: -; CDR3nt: TGTGCCAGCAGCCCGGACAGGGGGAACACTGAAGCTTTCTTT; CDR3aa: CASSPDRGNTEAFF